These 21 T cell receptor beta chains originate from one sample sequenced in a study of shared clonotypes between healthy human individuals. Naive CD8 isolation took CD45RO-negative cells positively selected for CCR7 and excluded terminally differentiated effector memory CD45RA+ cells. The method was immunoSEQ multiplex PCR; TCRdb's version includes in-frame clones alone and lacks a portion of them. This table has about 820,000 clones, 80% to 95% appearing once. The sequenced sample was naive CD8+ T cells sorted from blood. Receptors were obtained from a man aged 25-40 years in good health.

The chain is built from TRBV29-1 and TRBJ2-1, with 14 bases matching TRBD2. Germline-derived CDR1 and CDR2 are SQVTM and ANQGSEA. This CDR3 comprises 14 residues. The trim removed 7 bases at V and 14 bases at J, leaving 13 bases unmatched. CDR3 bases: TGCAGCGCCTCATCGACTAGCGGGAGGGCCCAGGAGTTCTTC. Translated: CSASSTSGRAQEFF.

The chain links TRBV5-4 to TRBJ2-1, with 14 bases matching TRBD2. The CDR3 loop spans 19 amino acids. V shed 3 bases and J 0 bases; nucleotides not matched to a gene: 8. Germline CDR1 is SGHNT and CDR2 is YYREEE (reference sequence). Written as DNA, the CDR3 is TGTGCCAGCAGCTCATCCCCAGGGACTAGCGGGAGCTCCTACAATGAGCAGTTCTTC. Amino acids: CASSSSPGTSGSSYNEQFF.

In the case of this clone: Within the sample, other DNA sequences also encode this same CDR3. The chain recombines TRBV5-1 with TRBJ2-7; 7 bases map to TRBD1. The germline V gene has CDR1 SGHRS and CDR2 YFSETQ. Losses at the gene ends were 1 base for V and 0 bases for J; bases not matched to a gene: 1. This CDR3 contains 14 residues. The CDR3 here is CASSLRQGSYEQYF. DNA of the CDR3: TGCGCCAGCAGCTTGCGACAGGGCTCCTACGAGCAGTACTTC.

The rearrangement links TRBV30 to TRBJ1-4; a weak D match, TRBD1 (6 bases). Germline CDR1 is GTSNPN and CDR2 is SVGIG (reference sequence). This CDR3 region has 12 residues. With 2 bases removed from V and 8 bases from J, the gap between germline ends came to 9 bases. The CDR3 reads CAWSKGGEKLFF. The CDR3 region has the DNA TGTGCCTGGAGTAAGGGGGGCGAAAAACTGTTTTTT.

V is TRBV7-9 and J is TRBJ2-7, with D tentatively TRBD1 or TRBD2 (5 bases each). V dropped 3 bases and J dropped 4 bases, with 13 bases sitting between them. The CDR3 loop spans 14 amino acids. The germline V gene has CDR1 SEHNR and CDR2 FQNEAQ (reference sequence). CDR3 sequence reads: CASSFLGDFYEQYF. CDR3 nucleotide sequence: TGTGCCAGCAGCTTTTTGGGGGATTTTTACGAGCAGTACTTC. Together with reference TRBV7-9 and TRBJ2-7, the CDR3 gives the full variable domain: DTGVSQNPRHKITKRGQNVTFRCDPISEHNRLYWYRQTLGQGPEFLTYFQNEAQLEKSRLLSDRFSAERPKGSFSTLEIQRTEQGDSAMYLCASSFLGDFYEQYFGPGTRLTVT.

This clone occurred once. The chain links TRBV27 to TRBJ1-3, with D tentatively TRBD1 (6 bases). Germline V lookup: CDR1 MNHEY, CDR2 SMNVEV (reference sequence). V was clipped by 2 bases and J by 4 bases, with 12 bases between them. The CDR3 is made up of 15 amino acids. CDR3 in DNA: TGTGCCAGCAGTTTAACAGGGCGCCTCGGAAACACCATATATTTT. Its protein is CASSLTGRLGNTIYF.

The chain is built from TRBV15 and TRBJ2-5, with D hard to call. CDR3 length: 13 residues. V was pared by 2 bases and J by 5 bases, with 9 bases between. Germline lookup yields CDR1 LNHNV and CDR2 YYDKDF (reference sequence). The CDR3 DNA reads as TGTGCCACCAGCAGAACCCTTCGGGAGACCCAGTACTTC. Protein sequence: CATSRTLRETQYF.

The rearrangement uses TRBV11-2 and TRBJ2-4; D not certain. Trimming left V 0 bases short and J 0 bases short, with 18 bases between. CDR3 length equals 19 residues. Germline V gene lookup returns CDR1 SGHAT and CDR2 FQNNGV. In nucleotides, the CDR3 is TGTGCCAGCAGCTTAGATATCTTTGAGCCGGCACTAGCCAAAAACATTCAGTACTTC. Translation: CASSLDIFEPALAKNIQYF. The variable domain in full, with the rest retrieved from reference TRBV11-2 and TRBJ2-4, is EAGVAQSPRYKIIEKRQSVAFWCNPISGHATLYWYQQILGQGPKLLIQFQNNGVVDDSQLPKDRFSAERLKGVDSTLKIQPAKLEDSAVYLCASSLDIFEPALAKNIQYFGAGTRLSVL.

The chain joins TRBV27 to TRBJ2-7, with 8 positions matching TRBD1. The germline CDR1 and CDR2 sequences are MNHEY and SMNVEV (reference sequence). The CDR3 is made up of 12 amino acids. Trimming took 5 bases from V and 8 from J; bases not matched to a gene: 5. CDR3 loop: CASSLTGDKQYF. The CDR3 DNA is TGTGCCAGCAGTCTGACAGGGGACAAGCAGTACTTC.

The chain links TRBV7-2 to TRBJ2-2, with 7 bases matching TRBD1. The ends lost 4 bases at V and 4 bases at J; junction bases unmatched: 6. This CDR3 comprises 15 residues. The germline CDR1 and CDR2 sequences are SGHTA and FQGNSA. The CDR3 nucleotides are TGTGCCAGCAGCTCCAACCGGGACAGCACCGGGGAGCTGTTTTTT. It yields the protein CASSSNRDSTGELFF.

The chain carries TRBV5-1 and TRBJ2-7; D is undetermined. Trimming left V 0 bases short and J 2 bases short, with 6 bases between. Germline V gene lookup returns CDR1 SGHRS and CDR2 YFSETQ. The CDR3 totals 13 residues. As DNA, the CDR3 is TGCGCCAGCAGCTTGGAGAACACCTACGAGCAGTACTTC. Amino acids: CASSLENTYEQYF.

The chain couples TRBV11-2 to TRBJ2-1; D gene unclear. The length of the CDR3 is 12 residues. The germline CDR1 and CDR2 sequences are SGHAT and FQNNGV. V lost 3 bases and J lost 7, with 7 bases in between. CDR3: CASSFPLNEQFF. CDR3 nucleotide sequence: TGTGCCAGCAGCTTTCCGTTAAATGAGCAGTTCTTC.

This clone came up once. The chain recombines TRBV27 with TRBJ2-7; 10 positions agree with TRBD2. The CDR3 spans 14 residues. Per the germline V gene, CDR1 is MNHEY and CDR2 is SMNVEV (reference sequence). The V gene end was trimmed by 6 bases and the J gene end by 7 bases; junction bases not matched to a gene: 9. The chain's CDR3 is CASRPGLAVFEQYF. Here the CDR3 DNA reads TGTGCCAGCAGACCCGGACTAGCGGTTTTTGAGCAGTACTTC.

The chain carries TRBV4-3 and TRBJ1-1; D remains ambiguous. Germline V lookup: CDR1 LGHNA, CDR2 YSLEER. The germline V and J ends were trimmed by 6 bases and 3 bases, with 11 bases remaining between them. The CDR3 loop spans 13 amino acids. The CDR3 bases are TGCGCCAGCAGTGGCCCGGGTCACACTGAAGCTTTCTTT. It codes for CASSGPGHTEAFF.

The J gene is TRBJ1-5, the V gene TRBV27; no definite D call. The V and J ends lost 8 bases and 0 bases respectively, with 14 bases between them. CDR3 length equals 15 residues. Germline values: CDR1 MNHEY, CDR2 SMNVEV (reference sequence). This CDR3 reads CASSSREYSNQPQHF. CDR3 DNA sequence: TGTGCCAGCTCGTCTCGGGAGTATAGCAATCAGCCCCAGCATTTT.

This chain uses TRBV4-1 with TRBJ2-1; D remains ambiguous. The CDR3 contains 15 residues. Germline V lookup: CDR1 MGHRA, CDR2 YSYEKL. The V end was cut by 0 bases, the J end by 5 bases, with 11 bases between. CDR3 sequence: CASSQDKRHHNEQFF. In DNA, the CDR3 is TGCGCCAGCAGCCAAGATAAAAGACACCACAATGAGCAGTTCTTC.

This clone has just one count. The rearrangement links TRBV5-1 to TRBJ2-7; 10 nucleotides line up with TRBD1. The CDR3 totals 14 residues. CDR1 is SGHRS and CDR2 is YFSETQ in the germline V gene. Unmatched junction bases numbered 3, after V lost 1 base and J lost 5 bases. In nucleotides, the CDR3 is TGCGCCAGCAGCTTGAGGACAGGGGGGAACGAGCAGTACTTC. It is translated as CASSLRTGGNEQYF.

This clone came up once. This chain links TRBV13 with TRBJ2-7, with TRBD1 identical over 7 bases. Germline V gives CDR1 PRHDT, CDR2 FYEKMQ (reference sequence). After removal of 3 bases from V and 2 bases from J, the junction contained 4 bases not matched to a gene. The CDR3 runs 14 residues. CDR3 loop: CASSFADRTYEQYF. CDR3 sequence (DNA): TGTGCCAGCAGCTTCGCGGACAGGACCTACGAGCAGTACTTC. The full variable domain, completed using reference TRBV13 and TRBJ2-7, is AAGVIQSPRHLIKEKRETATLKCYPIPRHDTVYWYQQGPGQDPQFLISFYEKMQSDKGSIPDRFSAQQFSDYHSELNMSSLELGDSALYFCASSFADRTYEQYFGPGTRLTVT.

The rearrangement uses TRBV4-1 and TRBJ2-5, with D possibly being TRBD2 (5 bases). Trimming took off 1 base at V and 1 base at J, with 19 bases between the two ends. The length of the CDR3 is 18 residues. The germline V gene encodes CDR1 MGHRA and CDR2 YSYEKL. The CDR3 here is CASSQGLNMGGFQETQYF. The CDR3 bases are TGCGCCAGCAGCCAAGGTCTAAACATGGGCGGGTTCCAAGAGACCCAGTACTTC.

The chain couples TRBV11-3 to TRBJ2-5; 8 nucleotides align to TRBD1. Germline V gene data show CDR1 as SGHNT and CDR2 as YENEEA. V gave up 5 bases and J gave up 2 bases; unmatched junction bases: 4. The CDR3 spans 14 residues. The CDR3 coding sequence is TGTGCCAGCAGCGATCGGGACAGGCAAGAGACCCAGTACTTC. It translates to CASSDRDRQETQYF.

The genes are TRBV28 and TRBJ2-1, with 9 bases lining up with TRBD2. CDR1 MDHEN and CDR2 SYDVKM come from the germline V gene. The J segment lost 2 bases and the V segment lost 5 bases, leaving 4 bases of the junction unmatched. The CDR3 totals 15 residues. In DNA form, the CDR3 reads TGTGCCAGCAGTATAGCGGGAGTCCCCTACAATGAGCAGTTCTTC. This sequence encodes CASSIAGVPYNEQFF.